This entry lists 21 T cell receptor beta chains sequenced from one sample in a study of monozygotic twins with inflammatory bowel disease. TCRdb reanalyzed the 5' RACE reads and collapses them to one entry per CDR3 protein, without DNA. This listing includes more than 300,000 distinct CDR3 sequences. The source material was blood. These receptors were collected from a human donor with ulcerative colitis or Crohn's disease, or a healthy co-twin of an affected twin (not recorded which).

The chain has TRBV12-3 or TRBV12-4 and TRBJ2-3; the D call from TCRdb, TRBD1, cannot be confirmed without DNA. The CDR3 sequence is 16 residues long. This CDR3 is CASSLGEGAQGDTQYF.

V is TRBV12-3 or TRBV12-4 and J is TRBJ1-6; TCRdb's assignment of TRBD1 cannot be checked, as there is no DNA. The CDR3 totals 15 residues. The CDR3 region is CASSFGGQGYSPLHF.

The rearrangement uses TRBV6-5 and TRBJ2-1; TCRdb gives TRBD1 as the D gene, but with no DNA this cannot be confirmed. The CDR3 is made up of 18 amino acids. CDR1 and CDR2 from the germline V gene are MNHEY and SVGAGI. The CDR3 region is CASSYSVHRSGAGNEQFF.

This chain links TRBV7-2 with TRBJ2-3; the D call of TRBD1 rests on TCRdb alone, since no DNA is present to check it. The CDR3 is made up of 15 amino acids. From germline, CDR1 is SGHTA and CDR2 FQGNSA. The chain's CDR3 is CASRLRGARTDTQYF.

The chain carries TRBV11-3 and TRBJ2-1; the TCRdb D gene call, TRBD1, has no DNA to confirm it. Germline values: CDR1 SGHNT, CDR2 YENEEA. CDR3 length: 16 amino acids. CDR3 in amino acids: CASSPSSGTGYNEQFF.

The V and J genes are TRBV3-1 and TRBJ2-4; TCRdb names TRBD2, which stays unverified in the absence of DNA. Germline V lookup: CDR1 LGHDT, CDR2 YNNKEL (reference sequence). The CDR3 consists of 15 residues. The CDR3 loop is CASSPTRAVKNIQYF.

The chain is built from TRBV20-1 and TRBJ1-1. From germline, CDR1 is DFQATT and CDR2 SNEGSKA (reference sequence). This CDR3 spans 15 amino acids. The CDR3: CSAPSPRRMNTEAFF.

The chain is built from TRBV7-8 and TRBJ2-7; checking the TCRdb D call of TRBD1 is not possible without DNA. There are 16 residues in the CDR3. CDR1 and CDR2 from the germline V gene are SGHVS and FQNEAQ. The CDR3 reads CASSLEGRGLSYEQYF.

The rearrangement links TRBV29-1 to TRBJ1-3. Germline V gene sequence: CDR1 SQVTM, CDR2 ANQGSEA. The CDR3 loop spans 14 amino acids. The CDR3 sequence: CSVVRGTSGNTIYF. Combining the CDR3 with reference TRBV29-1 and TRBJ1-3 gives the whole variable domain SAVISQKPSRDICQRGTSLTIQCQVDSQVTMMFWYRQQPGQSLTLIATANQGSEATYESGFVIDKFPISRPNLTFSTLTVSNMSPEDSSIYLCSVVRGTSGNTIYFGEGSWLTVV.

CDR3 loop: CASSLRLAGVSEQFF. This sequence joins TRBV5-5 and TRBJ2-1; TCRdb indicates TRBD2, and absent DNA this call remains unverified. Germline loops: CDR1 SGHKS, CDR2 YYEKEE (reference sequence). The CDR3 has 15 residues.

The genes are TRBV7-2 and TRBJ2-5; no DNA is available, so the TRBD2 call from TCRdb remains unchecked. CDR1 and CDR2 from the germline V gene are SGHTA and FQGNSA. The CDR3 is 15 residues long. CDR3 in amino acids: CASSLLGLTIETQYF.

The chain combines TRBV6-5 with TRBJ2-5. The germline V gene has CDR1 MNHEY and CDR2 SVGAGI. The CDR3 sequence is 13 residues long. This chain's CDR3 is CASRRTGQETQYF.

The V gene is TRBV7-2, the J gene TRBJ2-4. The CDR3 spans 16 residues. The germline V gene encodes CDR1 SGHTA and CDR2 FQGNSA. The CDR3 reads CASSLLSDLAKNIQYF.

The chain joins TRBV12-3 or TRBV12-4 to TRBJ2-1; TCRdb indicates TRBD2, and absent DNA this call remains unverified. CDR3 length: 15 residues. Here the CDR3 reads CASSPGTSGNNEQFF.

CDR3 amino acids: CASSSSGEEETQYF. The chain couples TRBV25-1 to TRBJ2-5; the D gene TCRdb calls, TRBD2, cannot be checked with no DNA. Germline V gives CDR1 MGHDK, CDR2 SYGVNS. The CDR3 is 14 residues long.

The rearrangement links TRBV7-2 to TRBJ2-7; without DNA, the TCRdb call of TRBD1 cannot be checked. The CDR3 loop spans 14 amino acids. From germline, CDR1 is SGHTA and CDR2 FQGNSA. CDR3 amino acids: CASTTPGRAHEQYF.

The chain recombines TRBV3-1 with TRBJ2-2; the TCRdb call, TRBD1, lacks DNA for checking. Germline assignment: CDR1 LGHDT and CDR2 YNNKEL (reference sequence). There are 15 residues in the CDR3. CDR3 protein: CASSQGGGGTGELFF.

This CDR3 is CASSPGQPNQPQHF. The chain combines TRBV5-1 with TRBJ1-5; the TRBD1 assignment by TCRdb is unverifiable without DNA. The CDR3 is 14 residues long. Germline loops: CDR1 SGHRS, CDR2 YFSETQ.

V is TRBV20-1 and J is TRBJ2-5; without DNA, the TCRdb call of TRBD2 cannot be checked. The V gene's germline CDR1 is DFQATT and CDR2 SNEGSKA (reference sequence). The CDR3 spans 15 residues. This CDR3 reads CSARGASRRQETQYF.

The chain has TRBV3-1 and TRBJ2-1; TCRdb picks TRBD1, but there is no DNA to check that call. Germline CDR1 reads LGHDT; CDR2 reads YNNKEL (reference sequence). The CDR3 has 17 residues. CDR3: CASSQVWAGGGYNEQFF.

This chain uses TRBV6-2 or TRBV6-3 with TRBJ2-1; TCRdb selects TRBD1, and the lack of DNA leaves this call unchecked. In germline, CDR1 is MNHEY, CDR2 SVGEGT. CDR3 length equals 15 residues. CDR3 amino acids: CASSYWSTADNEQFF.